This T cell receptor (beta chain) was documented in a study of T-cell memory formation after mild COVID-19. General observations from the study: Proof of SARS-CoV-2 specificity was absent for the second-wave clones that crested on day 37. Pre-infection memory showed some responding clones, and this suggested that cross-reactive memory joined.

Constant-segment primers and 5'RACE yielded cDNA libraries for TCR alpha and TCR beta, each carrying sample barcodes and UMIs. One entry per CDR3 protein, called by TCRdb with MiXCR from the 5' RACE reads. The data show hundreds of thousands of distinct CDR3 sequences, 20% to 30% seen once. On this clonotype itself: Its cognate antigen is unknown.

From germline, CDR1 is DFQATT and CDR2 SNEGSKA (reference sequence). Trimming stripped 0 bases from V and 6 bases from J, with 6 bases between. The CDR3 sequence is 13 residues long. The TCR comes from an adult woman who had mild COVID-19 (a few samples of this study predate the infection). Cell type and time point are not known. V gene TRBV20-1 combines with J gene TRBJ1-6; D not resolved. The sample comprised PBMCs or a T cell subset sorted from them (not recorded which). The CDR3 coding sequence is TGCAGTGCTAGAGATGACCCTAATTCACCCCTCCACTTT. Its translation: CSARDDPNSPLHF.